This T cell receptor (beta chain) is from a study of shared clonotypes between healthy human individuals. General study findings and limits: Blood was the sole source, and tissue repertoires probably differ.

Worth noting for this clone: Its antigen is unknown.

In the naive CD8 group, cells lacked CD45RO and were positively selected for CCR7, so terminally differentiated effector memory CD45RA+ cells were left out. The V and J ends lost 6 bases and 1 base, in that order; junction bases with no gene match: 6. The CDR3 covers 15 residues. The germline gives CDR1 SNHLY, CDR2 FYNNEI. Data came from immunoSEQ multiplex PCR; TCRdb stores just in-frame clones and leaves some out. The sample shows about 2,100,000 clones, more than 85% of them seen only once. Sequencing input: naive CD8+ T cells from PBMCs. V usage is TRBV2 and J usage is TRBJ2-1, with 7 bases fitting TRBD1. This receptor was identified in a man aged 18 to 35 in good health. Some clones in this sample may be carry-over from other donors' samples. This chain's CDR3 is CASREDRSSYNEQFF. In DNA form, the CDR3 reads TGTGCCAGCAGAGAGGACAGGAGTTCCTACAATGAGCAGTTCTTC.